There are a few counts of the clone carrying this TCR beta chain. Antigen: not known. Surgery without prior neoadjuvant therapy was the treatment of the selected pancreatic ductal adenocarcinoma patients. TCRdb's table, derived via immunoSEQ multiplex PCR, lists solely in-frame clones and lacks some. The top ten clones hold around 3.2% of a sample with about 97,000 clones, roughly 96% of them seen once. The CDR3 length is 16 residues. CDR1 is LGHNA, CDR2 YNFKEQ, per germline. Trimming at V came to 5 bases and at J to 2 bases, leaving 5 bases not matched to a gene. The sample is drawn from a study of T cells in pancreatic ductal adenocarcinoma. General observations from the study: Tumor samples had fewer productive templates and 6.5 to 10-fold fewer unique clonotypes than blood. Tumor and blood clonality did not differ significantly, about 0.11 versus 0.072. Enrichment of CD45RO+ effector over naive T cells in tumors may bias clonality. The resected pancreatic cancer cohort was biased toward the minority with early-stage disease.

This chain connects TRBV4-2 to TRBJ2-3, with 12 bases lining up with TRBD2. What was sequenced was PBMCs. The TCR comes from a human donor with pancreatic ductal adenocarcinoma. The CDR3 reads CASSVGLAGDTDTQYF. The CDR3 nucleotides read TGTGCCAGCAGCGTGGGACTAGCGGGTGACACAGATACGCAGTATTTT.